This TCR beta chain was sequenced in a study of blood T cell repertoires in COVID-19. Study-wide context: Italy, Spain and the United States were the sources of the convalescent and acute COVID-19 samples. T cells, B-cell-depleted T cells, or PBMCs provided the cDNA or gDNA that served as material.

In the study's own analysis: Reference gene primer amplification in the assay estimated nucleated cell counts. Clones were sequenced by immunoSEQ multiplex PCR, and TCRdb holds only the in-frame ones, with some missing. Clone size and the V and J calls come from that table; the DNA yielded D and trimming. The repertoire has roughly 260,000 clones, 80% to 95% of them found once; the top ten carry under 3%. This TCR came from a person under 30 with COVID-19, enrolled during active disease. The sequencing sample was made of peripheral blood.

The CDR3 reads CASAIDGSSYEQYF. The CDR3 nucleotides read TGTGCCAGTGCGATTGATGGGAGCTCCTACGAGCAGTACTTC. The V call is TRBV6-6, the J call TRBJ2-7, with a weak D call TRBD2 (5 bases). The germline V gene encodes CDR1 MNHNY and CDR2 SVGAGI (reference sequence). V gave up 9 bases and J gave up 0 bases, with 15 bases separating them. This CDR3 is 14 amino acids long.